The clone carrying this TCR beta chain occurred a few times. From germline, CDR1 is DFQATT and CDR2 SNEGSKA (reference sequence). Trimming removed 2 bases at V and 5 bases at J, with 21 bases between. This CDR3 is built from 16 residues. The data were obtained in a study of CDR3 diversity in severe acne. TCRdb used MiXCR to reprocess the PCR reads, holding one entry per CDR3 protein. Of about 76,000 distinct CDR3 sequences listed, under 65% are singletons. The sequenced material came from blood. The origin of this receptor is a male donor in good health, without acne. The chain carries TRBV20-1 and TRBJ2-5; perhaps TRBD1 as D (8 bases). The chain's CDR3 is CSARSIKTGEGETQYF. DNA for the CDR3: TGCAGTGCTAGATCCATTAAGACAGGGGAGGGGGAGACCCAGTACTTC.